The rows below give T cell receptor beta chains drawn from one sample of a study of vaccination and CD4 T cells after COVID-19. One entry per CDR3 protein results from TCRdb running MiXCR on the PCR reads. The sample holds several thousand distinct CDR3 sequences, 20% to 25% seen once. For these receptors, no antigen is known. Sequencing was performed on CD4+ T cells from blood, cultured in vitro, taken after SARS-CoV-2 vaccination. The origin of the receptors is a human donor who had recovered from COVID-19. Both conserved end residues are part of each CDR3. A D gene is named only where the DNA matches it firmly. Rows may omit the clone size; those that give it use once, few, many or a size class.

v_gene,abundance,j_gene,len,d_gene,CDR3nt,CDR3aa
TRBV10-1,NA,TRBJ2-3,12,NA,TGCGCCAGCAGAAAATTCCCCAGGGACGAGTATTTT,CASRKFPRDEYF
TRBV27,NA,TRBJ1-5,16,NA,TGTGCCAGCAGTTTATCAGGCCCCTATAGCAATCAGCCCCAGCATTTT,CASSLSGPYSNQPQHF
TRBV7-2,medium-sized,TRBJ1-6,16,TRBD1,TGTGCCAGCAGCACTCGGACAGGGGACGGTAATTCACCCCTCCACTTT,CASSTRTGDGNSPLHF
TRBV19,many,TRBJ2-5,14,NA,TGTGCCAGTACCCAGGCGGGCCCACAAGAGACCCAGTACTTC,CASTQAGPQETQYF
TRBV24-1,NA,TRBJ2-1,13,NA,TGTGCCACCAGTGATGCTCGTACGGAGGAGCAGTTCTTC,CATSDARTEEQFF
TRBV20-1,few,TRBJ2-4,14,TRBD1,TGCAGTGCTAGAAAGGACAGGGATGAGAACATTCAGTACTTC,CSARKDRDENIQYF
TRBV27,few,TRBJ1-5,14,NA,TGTGCCAGCAGTTTAGGAGGGGGGGGACAGCCCCAGCATTTT,CASSLGGGGQPQHF
TRBV7-2,medium-sized,TRBJ2-7,17,TRBD1,TGTGCCAGCAGCACCAGACGGATTGGGGGACAGGGGGGTGAGCAGTACTTC,CASSTRRIGGQGGEQYF
TRBV7-3,many,TRBJ2-6,18,NA,TGTGCCAGCAGCCAACTAGGCCCTACCCTCTCTGGGGCCAACGTCCTGACTTTC,CASSQLGPTLSGANVLTF
TRBV7-2,NA,TRBJ2-3,18,NA,TGTGCCAGCAGCTTAGGGGGCGGCGGGGCGACTAACACAGATACGCAGTATTTT,CASSLGGGGATNTDTQYF
TRBV29-1,few,TRBJ1-2,13,NA,TGCAGCGTCCAAGACAGGATAAAAGATGGCTACACCTTC,CSVQDRIKDGYTF
TRBV23-1,NA,TRBJ2-7,15,TRBD1,TGCGCCAGCAGTCATCGGGACAGGGGATCCTACGAGCAGTACTTC,CASSHRDRGSYEQYF
TRBV6-5,NA,TRBJ1-1,13,TRBD1,TGTGCCAGCAGTTCCTCAGGGGGGGTTGAAGCTTTCTTT,CASSSSGGVEAFF
TRBV28,medium-sized,TRBJ2-7,14,TRBD1,TGTGCCAGGATACCGGGACAGCCCTATTGCGAGCAGTACTTC,CARIPGQPYCEQYF
TRBV5-8,NA,TRBJ2-4,15,TRBD1,TGTGCCAGCAGCAGGCGCTGGACAGGGGTTACCATTCAGTACTTC,CASSRRWTGVTIQYF
TRBV6-5,NA,TRBJ1-1,15,NA,TGTGCCAGCAGTTACGGTGGCCAAATGAACACTGAAGCTTTCTTT,CASSYGGQMNTEAFF
TRBV6-2/TRBV6-3,few,TRBJ2-7,16,TRBD1,TGTGCCAGCAGTTACGGAGTGGCAGGGGGTTCGTCCGAGCAGTACTTC,CASSYGVAGGSSEQYF
TRBV20-1,many,TRBJ2-3,15,TRBD2,TGCAGTGCTCTCGGGGCTAGCGGGGGATCAGATACGCAGTATTTT,CSALGASGGSDTQYF
TRBV7-8,medium-sized,TRBJ2-3,16,TRBD1,TGTGCCAGCAGCCTCAAGACAGGGTACTACACAGATACGCAGTATTTT,CASSLKTGYYTDTQYF
TRBV10-3,few,TRBJ2-7,14,NA,TGTGCCATCAGTGGCCGGGACAACTCCTACGAGCAGTACTTC,CAISGRDNSYEQYF
TRBV6-1,NA,TRBJ2-3,17,TRBD2,TGTGCCAGCAGATCGGGACTAGCGGGATTAACCACAGATACGCAGTATTTT,CASRSGLAGLTTDTQYF
TRBV20-1,medium-sized,TRBJ1-2,12,NA,TGCAGTGCCAGTCGTGGGTCCGATGGCTACACCTTC,CSASRGSDGYTF
TRBV7-2,medium-sized,TRBJ2-5,15,NA,TGTGCCAGCAGCTTAGTAGGGATACTCCAAGAGACCCAGTACTTC,CASSLVGILQETQYF
TRBV19,few,TRBJ2-3,12,NA,TGTGCCAGTAGAGGGCGGGGAGATACGCAGTATTTT,CASRGRGDTQYF
TRBV19,many,TRBJ2-7,13,TRBD1,TGTGCCAGTACAGGACAGGGATCCTACGAGCAGTACTTC,CASTGQGSYEQYF
TRBV6-5,many,TRBJ1-5,15,TRBD1,TGTGCCAGCAGTTCGGGACAGGGCGGAGCTCAGCCCCAGCATTTT,CASSSGQGGAQPQHF
TRBV19,NA,TRBJ1-5,17,TRBD1,TGTGCCACCAACCCAGGGGGCAGGGGGTATAGCAATCAGCCCCAGCATTTT,CATNPGGRGYSNQPQHF
TRBV6-1,NA,TRBJ1-5,13,NA,TGTGCCAGCGCAAGCCCGACTGATCAGCCCCAGCATTTT,CASASPTDQPQHF
TRBV4-1,NA,TRBJ1-1,17,NA,TGCGCCAGCAGCCAAGCGGATTTAATGTGGGTGAACACTGAAGCTTTCTTT,CASSQADLMWVNTEAFF
TRBV5-4,few,TRBJ1-2,13,TRBD1,TGTGCCAGCAGCCCCGGGACAGGCTATGGCTACACCTTC,CASSPGTGYGYTF
TRBV19,NA,TRBJ2-3,15,NA,TGTGCCAGTAAGTTGAGGGCCCGTGGGACAGATACGCAGTATTTT,CASKLRARGTDTQYF
TRBV4-1,NA,TRBJ2-3,16,TRBD1,TGCGCCAGCAGCACGGGACAGGGCGGGAGCACAGATACGCAGTATTTT,CASSTGQGGSTDTQYF
TRBV20-1,medium-sized,TRBJ1-6,15,NA,TGCAGTGCTAGTTCTGGGCAGACTATAAACACACCCCTCCACTTT,CSASSGQTINTPLHF
TRBV6-1,NA,TRBJ2-3,15,TRBD2,TGTGCCAGCAGTAGGACTAGCGGGGCCACAGATACGCAGTATTTT,CASSRTSGATDTQYF
TRBV6-1,NA,TRBJ2-3,16,TRBD1,TGTGCCAGCAGTGCAAGGGGGCTGGCTAGCACAGATACGCAGTATTTT,CASSARGLASTDTQYF
TRBV2,NA,TRBJ2-3,15,TRBD2,TGTGCCAGCAGTGCTCTAGCGGGGGGAACAGATACGCAGTATTTT,CASSALAGGTDTQYF